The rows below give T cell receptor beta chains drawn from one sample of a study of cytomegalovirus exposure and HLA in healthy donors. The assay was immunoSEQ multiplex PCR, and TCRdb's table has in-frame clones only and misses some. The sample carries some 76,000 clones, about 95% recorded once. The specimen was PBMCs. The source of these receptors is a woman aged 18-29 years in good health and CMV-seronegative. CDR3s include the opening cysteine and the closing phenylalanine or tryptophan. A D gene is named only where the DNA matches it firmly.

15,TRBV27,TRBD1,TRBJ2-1,CASSIAGGANNEQFF,TGTGCCAGCAGTATCGCAGGGGGCGCGAACAATGAGCAGTTCTTC
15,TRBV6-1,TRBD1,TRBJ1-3,CASSEGTGPWNTIYF,TGTGCCAGCAGTGAAGGGACAGGGCCGTGGAACACCATATATTTT
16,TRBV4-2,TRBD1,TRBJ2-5,CASSQDAATGEETQYF,TGTGCCAGCAGCCAAGATGCGGCGACAGGGGAAGAGACCCAGTACTTC
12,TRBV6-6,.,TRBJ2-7,CASSYRGYEQYF,TGTGCCAGCAGTTATAGGGGGTACGAGCAGTACTTC
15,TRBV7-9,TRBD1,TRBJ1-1,CASTSDRGPRTEAFF,TGTGCCAGCACCTCCGATAGGGGGCCCCGCACTGAAGCTTTCTTT
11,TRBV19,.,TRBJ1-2,CASSSQEGYTF,TGTGCCAGTAGTAGTCAAGAGGGCTACACCTTC
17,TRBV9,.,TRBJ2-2,CASSVSINREETGELFF,TGTGCCAGCAGCGTCTCAATAAACCGGGAAGAGACCGGGGAGCTGTTTTTT
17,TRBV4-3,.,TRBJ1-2,CASSQEEVQFSDYGYTF,TGCGCCAGCAGCCAAGAAGAAGTACAGTTCTCGGACTATGGCTACACCTTC
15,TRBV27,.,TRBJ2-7,CASSFAGASSYEQYF,TGTGCCAGCAGTTTTGCAGGGGCTAGCTCCTACGAGCAGTACTTC
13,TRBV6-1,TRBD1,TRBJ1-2,CASRKQGADGYTF,TGTGCCAGCAGGAAACAGGGGGCTGACGGCTACACCTTC
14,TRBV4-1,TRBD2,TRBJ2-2,CASSQLAGAGELFF,TGCGCCAGCAGCCAATTAGCGGGAGCCGGGGAGCTGTTTTTT
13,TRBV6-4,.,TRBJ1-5,CASSRTGGQPQHF,TGTGCCAGCAGTAGGACTGGTGGTCAGCCCCAGCATTTT
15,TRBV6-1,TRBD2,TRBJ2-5,CASSEYGGGQETQYF,TGTGCCAGCAGTGAATATGGGGGGGGGCAAGAGACCCAGTACTTC
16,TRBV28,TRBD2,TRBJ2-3,CASSLSASGGADTQYF,TGTGCCAGCAGTTTGTCAGCTAGCGGGGGGGCAGATACGCAGTATTTT
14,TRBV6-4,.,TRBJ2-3,CASSDSPGTDTQYF,TGTGCCAGCAGTGACTCGCCGGGCACAGATACGCAGTATTTT
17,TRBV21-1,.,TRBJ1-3,CASSKGGPRGLGNTIYF,TGTGCCAGCAGCAAAGGGGGCCCCAGGGGGCTAGGAAACACCATATATTTT
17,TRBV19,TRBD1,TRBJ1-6,CASSISGGAKNNSPLHF,TGTGCCAGTAGTATTTCAGGGGGCGCGAAGAATAATTCACCCCTCCACTTT
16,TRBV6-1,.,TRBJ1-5,CASTDPEPASNQPQHF,TGTGCCAGCACTGACCCTGAGCCCGCATCCAATCAGCCCCAGCATTTT
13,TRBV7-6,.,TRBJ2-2,CASSSTGSGELFF,TGTGCCAGCAGCTCGACTGGGTCCGGGGAGCTGTTTTTT
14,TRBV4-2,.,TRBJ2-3,CASSPRLEPDTQYF,TGTGCCAGCAGCCCCCGACTAGAACCAGATACGCAGTATTTT
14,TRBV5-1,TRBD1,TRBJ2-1,CASSWNRGSNEQFF,TGCGCCAGCAGCTGGAACAGGGGGTCCAATGAGCAGTTCTTC
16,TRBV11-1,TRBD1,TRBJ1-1,CASSYTGGWPNTEAFF,TGTGCCAGCAGCTATACAGGGGGCTGGCCGAACACTGAAGCTTTCTTT
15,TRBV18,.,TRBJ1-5,CASSPSPDSNQPQHF,TGTGCCAGCTCACCATCGCCAGATAGCAATCAGCCCCAGCATTTT
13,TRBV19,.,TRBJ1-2,CASSRAANYGYTF,TGTGCCAGTAGTAGGGCAGCTAACTATGGCTACACCTTC
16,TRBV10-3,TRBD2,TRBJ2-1,CAISESSGRPYNEQFF,TGTGCCATCAGTGAGTCGAGCGGGAGGCCCTACAATGAGCAGTTCTTC
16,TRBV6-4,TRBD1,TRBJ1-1,CASKPGQGDGNTEAFF,TGTGCCAGCAAACCGGGACAGGGGGATGGAAACACTGAAGCTTTCTTT
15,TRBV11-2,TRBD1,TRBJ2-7,CASSLAGTGTYEQYF,TGTGCCAGCAGCTTAGCCGGGACAGGGACCTACGAGCAGTACTTC
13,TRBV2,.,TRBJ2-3,CASRKSQGDTQYF,TGTGCCAGCAGAAAATCACAGGGAGATACGCAGTATTTT
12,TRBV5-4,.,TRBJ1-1,CASSLPSGAAFF,TGTGCCAGCAGTTTGCCCTCAGGGGCCGCTTTCTTT
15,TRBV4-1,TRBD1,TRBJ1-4,CASIEPGQGREKLFF,TGCGCCAGCATCGAACCGGGACAGGGGAGGGAAAAACTGTTTTTT
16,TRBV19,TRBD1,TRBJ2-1,CASSNSGTGSYNEQFF,TGTGCCAGTAGCAACTCCGGGACAGGGAGTTACAATGAGCAGTTCTTC
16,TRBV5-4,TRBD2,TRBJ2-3,CASSRLAGGNTDTQYF,TGTGCCAGCAGCAGACTAGCGGGGGGCAACACAGATACGCAGTATTTT
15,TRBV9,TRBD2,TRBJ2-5,CASSVGLAAEETQYF,TGTGCCAGCAGCGTAGGGCTAGCGGCAGAAGAGACCCAGTACTTC
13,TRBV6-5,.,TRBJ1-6,CASSYKSRSPLHF,TGTGCCAGCAGTTACAAGAGTCGATCACCCCTCCACTTT
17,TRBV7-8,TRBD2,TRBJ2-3,CASSFSGGVIRVDTQYF,TGTGCCAGCAGCTTTAGCGGGGGGGTAATTAGGGTAGATACGCAGTATTTT
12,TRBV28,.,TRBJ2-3,CASSLYRDTQYF,TGTGCCAGCAGTTTATATCGAGATACGCAGTATTTT
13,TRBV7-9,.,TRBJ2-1,CASSGSAYNEQFF,TGTGCCAGCAGCGGGAGTGCCTACAATGAGCAGTTCTTC
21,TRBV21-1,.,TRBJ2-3,CASSKVAPLAGRGGRTDTQYF,TGTGCCAGCAGCAAAGTGGCCCCTCTAGCGGGGCGGGGGGGCCGGACAGATACGCAGTATTTT
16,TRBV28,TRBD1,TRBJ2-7,CASSSDRTGSSYEQYF,TGTGCCAGCAGTTCCGACCGGACAGGGAGCTCCTACGAGCAGTACTTC